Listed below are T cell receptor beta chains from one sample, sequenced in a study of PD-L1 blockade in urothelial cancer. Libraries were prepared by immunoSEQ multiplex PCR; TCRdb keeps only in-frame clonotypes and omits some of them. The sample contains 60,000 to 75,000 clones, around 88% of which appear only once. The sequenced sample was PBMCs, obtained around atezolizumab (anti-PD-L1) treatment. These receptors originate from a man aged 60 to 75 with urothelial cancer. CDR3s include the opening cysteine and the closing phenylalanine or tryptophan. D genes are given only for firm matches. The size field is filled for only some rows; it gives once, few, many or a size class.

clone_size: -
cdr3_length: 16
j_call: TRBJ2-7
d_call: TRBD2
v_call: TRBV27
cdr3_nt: TGTGCCAGTCAATGGTTATGGGGGGGGTCAGCCTACGAGCAGTACTTC
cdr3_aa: CASQWLWGGSAYEQYF

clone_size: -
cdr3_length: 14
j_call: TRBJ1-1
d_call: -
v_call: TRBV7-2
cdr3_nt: TGTGCCAGCAGCCCGCTGGGCCGGAACACTGAAGCTTTCTTT
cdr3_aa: CASSPLGRNTEAFF

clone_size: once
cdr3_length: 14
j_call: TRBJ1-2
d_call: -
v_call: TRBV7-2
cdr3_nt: TGTGCCAGCAGCCCAGAGGGCCAATCCAGTGGCTACACCTTC
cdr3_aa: CASSPEGQSSGYTF

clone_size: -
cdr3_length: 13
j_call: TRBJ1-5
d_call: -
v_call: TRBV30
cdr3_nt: TGTGCCTGGAGTGTACAGGGATCCCTGCCCCAGCATTTT
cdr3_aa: CAWSVQGSLPQHF

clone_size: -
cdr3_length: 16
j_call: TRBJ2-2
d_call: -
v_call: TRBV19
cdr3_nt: TGTGCCAGTAGTGTATACCCTAGGGGTGGGACCGGGGAGCTGTTTTTT
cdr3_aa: CASSVYPRGGTGELFF

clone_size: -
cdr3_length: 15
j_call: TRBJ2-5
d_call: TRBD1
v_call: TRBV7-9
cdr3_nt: TGTGCCAGCAGCCCGACAGGGGGCTTTGGAGAGACCCAGTACTTC
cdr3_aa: CASSPTGGFGETQYF

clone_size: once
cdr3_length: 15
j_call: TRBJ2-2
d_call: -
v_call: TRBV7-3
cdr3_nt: TGTGCCAGCTCCTCCGATGGGCACCCTACCGGGGAGCTGTTTTTT
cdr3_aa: CASSSDGHPTGELFF

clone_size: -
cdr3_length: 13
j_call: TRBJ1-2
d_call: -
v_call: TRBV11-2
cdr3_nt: TGTGCCAGCAGCCCCGAGACAGACTATGGCTACACCTTC
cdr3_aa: CASSPETDYGYTF

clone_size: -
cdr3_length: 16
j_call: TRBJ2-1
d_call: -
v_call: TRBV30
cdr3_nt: TGTGCCTGGAGTGACCCAGGGAACCGTCCCTACAATGAGCAGTTCTTC
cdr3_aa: CAWSDPGNRPYNEQFF

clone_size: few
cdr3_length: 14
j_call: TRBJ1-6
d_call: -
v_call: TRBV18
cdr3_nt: TGTGCCAGCTCAAGGGGGACCCAAAATTCACCCCTCCACTTT
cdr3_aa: CASSRGTQNSPLHF

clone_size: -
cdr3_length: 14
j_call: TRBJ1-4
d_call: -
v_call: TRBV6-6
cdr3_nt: TGTGCCAGCAGTTACTCGAAGGGAGGGGAAAAACTGTTTTTT
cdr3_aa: CASSYSKGGEKLFF

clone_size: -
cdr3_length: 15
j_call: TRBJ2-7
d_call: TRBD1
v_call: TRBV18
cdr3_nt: TGTGCCAGCTCACTGACCGGGACAGGGGCCAATGAGCAGTACTTC
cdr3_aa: CASSLTGTGANEQYF

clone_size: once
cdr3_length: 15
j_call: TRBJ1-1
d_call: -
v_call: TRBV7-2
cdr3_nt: TGTGCCAGCAAGAGCCAGATGGGCTTGAACACTGAAGCTTTCTTT
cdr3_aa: CASKSQMGLNTEAFF